This T cell receptor beta chain was sequenced during a study of blood T cell repertoires in COVID-19. Study in general: Acute and convalescent COVID-19 specimens originated in the United States, Italy and Spain. PBMCs, B-cell-depleted T cells, or T cells were the source of the cDNA or gDNA that made up the material.

A Seattle source enrolled patients during active infection and followed them longitudinally. The CDR3 extends over 15 amino acids. The germline gives CDR1 SGHRS, CDR2 YFSETQ. J lost 2 bases, V lost 0 bases, and 2 bases had no gene match. In the source study's methods: Amplification of reference gene primers provided the estimated nucleated cell counts. Produced via immunoSEQ multiplex PCR; TCRdb's table is partial and in-frame only. The D gene and trimming were derived from the DNA, and the V and J assignments and clone size from that table. The sample holds under 350,000 clones, approximately 90% seen once.

The TCR sequence derives from a woman aged 25-40 years with COVID-19, enrolled during active disease. The sequencing sample was made of peripheral blood. The rearrangement uses TRBV5-1 and TRBJ2-7; 10 bases are shared with TRBD2. The CDR3 loop is CASSLVGTSAYEQYF. The CDR3 bases are TGCGCCAGCAGCTTGGTCGGGACTAGCGCCTACGAGCAGTACTTC.